The 21 T cell receptor beta chains given below trace back to one sample, sequenced in a study of blood T cells in healthy people across ages. PCR was performed a second time for about 7 to 12 cycles using a sample-barcoded 5' primer and a J-beta primer mix. TCRdb itself ran the 5' RACE reads through MiXCR, one entry per CDR3 protein. The sample shows approximately 1.5 million distinct CDR3 sequences, under 55% of them seen only once. The specimen sequenced was blood. These receptors originate from a woman aged 18 to 35 in good health.

In its sample, this clonotype was seen a few times. This rearrangement joins TRBV5-1 to TRBJ2-4; 9 nucleotides align to TRBD1. The CDR3 runs 15 residues. V trimming: 3 bases; J trimming: 8 bases; junction bases outside the gene matches: 9. The germline CDR1 and CDR2 sequences are SGHRS and YFSETQ. This chain's CDR3 is CASSSYGTGLDIQYF. The CDR3 DNA sequence: TGCGCCAGCAGCTCCTACGGGACAGGGTTAGACATTCAGTACTTC.

This sequence joins TRBV20-1 and TRBJ1-2, with a weak D call TRBD1 (5 bases). V was pared by 5 bases and J by 0 bases, with 10 bases between. This CDR3 contains 13 residues. Germline V lookup: CDR1 DFQATT, CDR2 SNEGSKA (reference sequence). CDR3 sequence (DNA): TGCAGTGCTGGGGACGACACTAACTATGGCTACACCTTC. Translation: CSAGDDTNYGYTF.

This clonotype was picked up many times. The rearrangement uses TRBV5-1 and TRBJ2-3, with TRBD2 matching over 10 bases. CDR1 is SGHRS, CDR2 YFSETQ, per germline. V shed 4 bases and J 5 bases; nucleotides not matched to a gene: 4. There are 14 residues in the CDR3. The CDR3 DNA sequence: TGCGCCAGCAGCCTAGCGGGGGCACGAGATACGCAGTATTTT. Translation gives CASSLAGARDTQYF.

The chain couples TRBV5-6 to TRBJ2-1; D remains unclear. There are 13 residues in the CDR3. The V gene lost 0 bases and the J gene lost 9 bases, with 10 bases spanning the gap. In germline, CDR1 is SGHDT, CDR2 YYEEEE. CDR3 DNA sequence: TGTGCCAGCAGCTTGGCGGGCCCCGGTGAGCAGTTCTTC. Its protein product is CASSLAGPGEQFF.

This clonotype was observed at least ten times. The chain is built from TRBV19 and TRBJ2-1; D is uncertain. Between the trimmed V and J ends, which lost 3 bases and 2 bases, there was a span of 5 bases. The CDR3 runs 13 residues. The V gene's germline CDR1 is LNHDA and CDR2 SQIVND (reference sequence). The chain's CDR3 is CASSIPPYNEQFF. The CDR3 region has the DNA TGTGCCAGTAGTATCCCACCCTACAATGAGCAGTTCTTC.

The V and J genes are TRBV10-3 and TRBJ2-1; tentative D call: TRBD1 (5 bases). Per the germline V gene, CDR1 is ENHRY and CDR2 is SYGVKD. This CDR3 spans 16 amino acids. With 0 bases removed from V and 3 bases from J, the gap between germline ends came to 12 bases. The CDR3 spells CAISESAGIFYNEQFF. The CDR3 nucleotides read TGTGCCATCAGTGAGTCCGCAGGGATTTTCTACAATGAGCAGTTCTTC.

The rearrangement uses TRBV20-1 and TRBJ2-1, with 10 bases fitting TRBD1. There are 15 residues in the CDR3. Germline assignment: CDR1 DFQATT and CDR2 SNEGSKA (reference sequence). The ends lost 6 bases at V and 8 bases at J; junction bases unmatched: 13. This CDR3 is CSAKNDRGRGHEQFF. DNA of the CDR3: TGCAGTGCCAAGAATGACAGGGGGCGCGGACATGAGCAGTTCTTC.

This clonotype was seen a few times. The rearrangement links TRBV12-3 or TRBV12-4 to TRBJ2-3; perhaps TRBD1 as D (5 bases). This CDR3 has 14 amino acids. V shed 6 bases and J shed 2 bases, with 12 bases lying between them. CDR3 sequence reads: CASSSDMNTDTQYF. DNA for the CDR3: TGTGCCAGCAGCTCGGACATGAACACAGATACGCAGTATTTT.

This clonotype was counted only a few times. The V and J genes are TRBV6-2 or TRBV6-3 and TRBJ1-5; 7 bases map to TRBD1. The CDR3 sequence is 13 residues long. CDR1 is MNHEY and CDR2 is SVGEGT in the germline V gene. With 8 bases clipped from V and 3 bases from J, the junction kept 4 bases outside the gene matches. The DNA of the CDR3 is TGTGCCAGCGGCGACAGGGCCAATCAGCCCCAGCATTTT. This codes for CASGDRANQPQHF.

The chain couples TRBV3-1 to TRBJ2-1; D not certain. The CDR3 runs 16 residues. Germline CDR1 LGHDT, CDR2 YNNKEL (reference sequence). V was cut by 0 bases and J by 2 bases, with 11 bases left in between. As DNA, the CDR3 is TGTGCCAGCAGCCAAGAAATGGTGCGGCCCTACAATGAGCAGTTCTTC. Translating it yields CASSQEMVRPYNEQFF.

This chain connects TRBV4-1 to TRBJ1-1, with unresolved D. Per the germline V gene, CDR1 is MGHRA and CDR2 is YSYEKL. V gave up 2 bases and J gave up 6 bases, with 13 bases separating them. The CDR3 contains 14 residues. The CDR3, as DNA: TGCGCCAGCAGCCAACCGAGATCGGGCCCTGAAGCTTTCTTT. It translates to CASSQPRSGPEAFF.

In its sample, this clonotype was seen many times. The chain combines TRBV20-1 with TRBJ2-3; 10 positions match TRBD2. The CDR3 loop spans 13 amino acids. Germline CDR1 reads DFQATT; CDR2 reads SNEGSKA (reference sequence). V shed 6 bases and J 6 bases; nucleotides not matched to a gene: 6. CDR3 protein: CSARSGGADTQYF. CDR3 DNA: TGCAGTGCAAGAAGCGGGGGGGCCGATACGCAGTATTTT.

This clonotype came up a few times. V is TRBV14 and J is TRBJ2-1, with TRBD2 as a possible D gene (6 bases). The CDR3 contains 17 residues. Germline V gene lookup returns CDR1 SGHDN and CDR2 FVKESK. The V gene lost 1 base and the J gene lost 6 bases, with 19 bases spanning the gap. CDR3 region: CASSQGGGGGLGNEQFF. The CDR3 coding sequence is TGTGCCAGCAGCCAAGGGGGCGGAGGAGGGCTTGGCAATGAGCAGTTCTTC.

The V gene is TRBV12-5, the J gene TRBJ1-3; the match to TRBD1 covers 9 bases. CDR1 LGHNT and CDR2 FRNRAP come from the germline V gene. The CDR3 has 17 residues. The trim removed 0 bases at V and 4 bases at J, leaving 7 bases unmatched. The CDR3 spells CASGLVLGQGDGNTIYF. CDR3 nucleotide sequence: TGTGCTAGTGGTTTGGTATTGGGACAGGGAGACGGAAACACCATATATTTT.

The rearrangement uses TRBV15 and TRBJ2-3, with D perhaps TRBD1 (5 bases). The CDR3 totals 12 residues. With 5 bases removed from V and 3 bases from J, the gap between germline ends came to 6 bases. Germline CDR1 is LNHNV and CDR2 is YYDKDF (reference sequence). The CDR3 DNA reads as TGTGCCACCAGCGCAGGGACAGATACGCAGTATTTT. It encodes CATSAGTDTQYF.

The V call is TRBV29-1, the J call TRBJ1-2; D is unresolved. V lost 0 bases and J lost 10, with 18 bases in between. The CDR3 spans 14 residues. Germline CDR1 reads SQVTM; CDR2 reads ANQGSEA. This chain's CDR3 is CSVEEERRSGDYTF. CDR3 nucleotides: TGCAGCGTTGAAGAGGAAAGGAGGTCTGGTGACTACACCTTC.

This clonotype was observed a few times. The chain employs TRBV5-5 and TRBJ2-3; TRBD2 aligns across 10 bases. The CDR3 contains 14 residues. Germline CDR1 and CDR2: SGHKS and YYEKEE (reference sequence). Trimming at V came to 7 bases and at J to 5 bases, leaving 7 bases not matched to a gene. The CDR3 is CASSTAGGGDTQYF. The CDR3 nucleotides are TGTGCCAGCTCGACAGCGGGAGGGGGAGATACGCAGTATTTT.

This clonotype was seen a handful of times. V usage is TRBV5-1 and J usage is TRBJ2-7, with D hard to call. The CDR3 consists of 13 residues. Between the trimmed V and J ends, which lost 1 base and 5 bases, there was a span of 10 bases. CDR1 and CDR2 (germline): SGHRS, YFSETQ. The CDR3 here is CASSLLGYDEQYF. The CDR3 DNA reads TGCGCCAGCAGCTTGTTGGGGTACGACGAGCAGTACTTC.

In this sample, this clonotype turned up a few times. The CDR3 DNA reads as TGTGCCAGCAGCTCCCCGGGGAGCTCCTACAATGAGCAGTACTTC. Translation gives CASSSPGSSYNEQYF. The gene calls are TRBV9 and TRBJ2-1; tentatively, D is TRBD2 (5 bases). Near its end, the DNA agrees better with TRBJ2-7, so the J call may be wrong. The CDR3 is made up of 15 amino acids. CDR1 is SGDLS and CDR2 is YYNGEE in the germline V gene.

This clonotype was detected only a few times. The chain carries TRBV4-2 and TRBJ1-3; TRBD1 matches at 9 bases. Trimming removed 4 bases from V and 0 bases from J; junction bases left unmatched: 4. Per germline, CDR1 LGHNA and CDR2 YNFKEQ. The CDR3 extends over 16 amino acids. The CDR3: CASSPGDRASGNTIYF. In DNA, the CDR3 is TGTGCCAGCAGCCCAGGGGACAGGGCCTCTGGAAACACCATATATTTT.

This clonotype was seen only a few times. The chain recombines TRBV2 with TRBJ1-2; possible D gene TRBD1, 5 bases. V was shortened by 10 bases and J by 5 bases, with 14 bases between the two germline ends. CDR1 is SNHLY and CDR2 is FYNNEI in the germline V gene. This CDR3 comprises 12 residues. The CDR3 sequence: CAKLYPGYGYTF. As DNA, the CDR3 is TGTGCCAAACTCTACCCAGGGTATGGCTACACCTTC.